This T cell receptor (beta chain) was retrieved from a study of response to subunit inactivated influenza vaccine. Findings and caveats of the study: Authors suggested that a seasonal influenza vaccination recruits few new T cells each time.

Per germline, CDR1 SQVTM and CDR2 ANQGSEA. The CDR3 runs 14 residues. V lost 3 bases and J lost 5, with 16 bases in between. TCRdb fed the RT-PCR reads into MiXCR, producing one record per CDR3 protein. The sample lists hundreds of thousands of distinct CDR3 sequences, less than 20% occurring once. This clonotype was seen many times. Antigen: not known. V gene TRBV29-1 combines with J gene TRBJ2-5, with unresolved D. The sample was PBMCs from blood, taken about 5 days after vaccination. This clonotype was obtained from a man in his fifties who received an inactivated influenza vaccine. The CDR3 DNA is TGCAGCGTTGATAAGTCCCGGCGCCCGGAGACCCAGTACTTC. It encodes CSVDKSRRPETQYF.